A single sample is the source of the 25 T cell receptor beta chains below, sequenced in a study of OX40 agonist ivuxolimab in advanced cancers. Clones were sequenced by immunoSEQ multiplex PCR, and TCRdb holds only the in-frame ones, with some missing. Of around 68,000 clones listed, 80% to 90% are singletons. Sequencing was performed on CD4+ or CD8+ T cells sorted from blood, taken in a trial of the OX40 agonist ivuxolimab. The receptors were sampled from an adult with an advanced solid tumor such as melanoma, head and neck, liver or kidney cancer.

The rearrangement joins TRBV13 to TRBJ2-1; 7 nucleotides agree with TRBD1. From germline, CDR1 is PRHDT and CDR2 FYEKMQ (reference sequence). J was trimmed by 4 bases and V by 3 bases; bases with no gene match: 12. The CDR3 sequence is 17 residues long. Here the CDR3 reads CASSFFLDDRVYNEQFF. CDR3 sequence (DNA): TGTGCCAGCAGCTTCTTTCTTGATGACAGGGTTTACAATGAGCAGTTCTTC.

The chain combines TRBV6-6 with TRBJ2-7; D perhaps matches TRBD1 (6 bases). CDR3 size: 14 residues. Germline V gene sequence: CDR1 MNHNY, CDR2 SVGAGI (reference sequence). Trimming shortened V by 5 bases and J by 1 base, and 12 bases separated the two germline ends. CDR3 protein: CASSDPRGSYEQYF. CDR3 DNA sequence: TGTGCCAGCAGTGACCCCAGGGGTTCCTACGAGCAGTACTTC.

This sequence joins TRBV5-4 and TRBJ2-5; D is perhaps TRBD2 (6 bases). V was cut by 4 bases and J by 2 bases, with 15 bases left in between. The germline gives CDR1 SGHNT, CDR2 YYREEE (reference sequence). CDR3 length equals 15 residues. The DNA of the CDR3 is TGTGCCAGCAGCCCGCTAGGCGCGGGACAAGAGACCCAGTACTTC. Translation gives CASSPLGAGQETQYF.

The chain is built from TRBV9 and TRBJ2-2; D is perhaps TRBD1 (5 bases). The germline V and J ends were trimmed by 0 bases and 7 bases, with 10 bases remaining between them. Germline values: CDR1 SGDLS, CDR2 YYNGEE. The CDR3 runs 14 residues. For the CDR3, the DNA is TGTGCCAGCAGCGTAGACGGACAAGGCGGGGAGCTGTTTTTT. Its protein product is CASSVDGQGGELFF.

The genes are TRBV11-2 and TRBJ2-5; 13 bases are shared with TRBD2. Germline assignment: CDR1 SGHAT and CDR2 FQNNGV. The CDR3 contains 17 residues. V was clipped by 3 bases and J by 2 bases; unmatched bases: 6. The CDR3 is CASSFLGLAGQQETQYF. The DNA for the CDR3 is TGTGCCAGCAGCTTCCTGGGACTAGCGGGGCAACAAGAGACCCAGTACTTC.

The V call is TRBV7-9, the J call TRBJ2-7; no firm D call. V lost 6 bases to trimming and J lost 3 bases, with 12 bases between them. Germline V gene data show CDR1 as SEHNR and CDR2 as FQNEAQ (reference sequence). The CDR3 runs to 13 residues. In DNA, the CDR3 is TGTGCCAGCAGGCCCCCCTACAGCTACGAGCAGTACTTC. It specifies CASRPPYSYEQYF.

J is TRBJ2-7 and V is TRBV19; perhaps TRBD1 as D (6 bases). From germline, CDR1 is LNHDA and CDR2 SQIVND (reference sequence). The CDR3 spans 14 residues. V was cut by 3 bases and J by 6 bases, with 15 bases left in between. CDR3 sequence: CASSIPNRAAEQYF. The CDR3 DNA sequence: TGTGCCAGTAGTATTCCTAACAGGGCCGCCGAGCAGTACTTC.

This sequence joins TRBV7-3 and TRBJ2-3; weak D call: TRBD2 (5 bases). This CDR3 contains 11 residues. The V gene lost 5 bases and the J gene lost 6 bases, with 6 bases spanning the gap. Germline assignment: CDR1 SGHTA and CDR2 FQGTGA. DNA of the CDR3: TGTGCCAGCAGCACGGGGGATACGCAGTATTTT. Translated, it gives CASSTGDTQYF.

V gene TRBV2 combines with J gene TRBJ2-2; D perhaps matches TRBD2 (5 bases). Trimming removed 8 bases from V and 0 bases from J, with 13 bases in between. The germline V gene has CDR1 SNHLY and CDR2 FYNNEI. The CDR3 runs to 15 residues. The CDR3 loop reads CASSNVRANTGELFF. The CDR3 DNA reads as TGTGCCAGCTCGAACGTGAGGGCGAACACCGGGGAGCTGTTTTTT. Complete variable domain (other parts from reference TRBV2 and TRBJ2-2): EPEVTQTPSHQVTQMGQEVILRCVPISNHLYFYWYRQILGQKVEFLVSFYNNEISEKSEIFDDQFSVERPDGSNFTLKIRSTKLEDSAMYFCASSNVRANTGELFFGEGSRLTVL.

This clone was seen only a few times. CDR3 protein: CASISLQGRNTEAFF. The CDR3 bases are TGTGCCAGCATCTCTCTCCAGGGTCGGAATACTGAAGCTTTCTTT. This sequence joins TRBV11-2 and TRBJ1-1; D might be TRBD1 (5 bases). This CDR3 is 15 amino acids long. Germline V lookup: CDR1 SGHAT, CDR2 FQNNGV. Trimming left V 7 bases short and J 5 bases short, with 20 bases between.

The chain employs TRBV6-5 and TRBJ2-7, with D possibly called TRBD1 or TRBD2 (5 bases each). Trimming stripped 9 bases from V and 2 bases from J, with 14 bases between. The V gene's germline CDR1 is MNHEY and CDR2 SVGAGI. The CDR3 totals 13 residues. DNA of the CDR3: TGTGCCAGGAGACGGGACGTGGCCTACGAGCAGTACTTC. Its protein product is CARRRDVAYEQYF.

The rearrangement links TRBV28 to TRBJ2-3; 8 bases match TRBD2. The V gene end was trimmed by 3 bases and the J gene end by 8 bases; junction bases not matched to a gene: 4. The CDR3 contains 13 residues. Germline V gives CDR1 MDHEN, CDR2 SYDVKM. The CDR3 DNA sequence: TGTGCCAGCAGTTTCCGGGGGGGCGGTACGCAGTATTTT. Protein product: CASSFRGGGTQYF.

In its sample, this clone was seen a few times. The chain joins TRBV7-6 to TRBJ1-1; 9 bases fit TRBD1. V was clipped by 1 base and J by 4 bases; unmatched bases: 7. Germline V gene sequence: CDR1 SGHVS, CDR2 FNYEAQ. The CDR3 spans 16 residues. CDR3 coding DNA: TGTGCCAGCAGCTTAGTAACAGGGGGCCGCGGCACTGAAGCTTTCTTT. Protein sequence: CASSLVTGGRGTEAFF.

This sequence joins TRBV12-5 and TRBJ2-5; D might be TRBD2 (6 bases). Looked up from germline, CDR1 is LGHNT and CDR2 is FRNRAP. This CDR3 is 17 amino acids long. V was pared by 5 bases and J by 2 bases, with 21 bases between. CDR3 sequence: CASGRYSWRGPQETQYF. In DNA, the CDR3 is TGTGCTAGTGGTCGATACAGTTGGAGGGGCCCACAAGAGACCCAGTACTTC.

CDR3 DNA sequence: TGTGCCAGCAGCTCCGGAGCCCTAGCGGGGGGCCGCACAGATACGCAGTATTTT. Protein: CASSSGALAGGRTDTQYF. The chain links TRBV7-9 to TRBJ2-3; 11 nucleotides match TRBD2. The CDR3 is 18 amino acids. V dropped 4 bases and J dropped 1; count of bases not matched to a gene: 10. Germline V gene sequence: CDR1 SEHNR, CDR2 FQNEAQ (reference sequence).

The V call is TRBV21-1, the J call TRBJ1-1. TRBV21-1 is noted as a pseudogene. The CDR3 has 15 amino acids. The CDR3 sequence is CARRGDRSWGTEAFF. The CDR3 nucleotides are TGTGCCAGGCGGGGGGACAGGTCATGGGGCACTGAAGCTTTCTTT.

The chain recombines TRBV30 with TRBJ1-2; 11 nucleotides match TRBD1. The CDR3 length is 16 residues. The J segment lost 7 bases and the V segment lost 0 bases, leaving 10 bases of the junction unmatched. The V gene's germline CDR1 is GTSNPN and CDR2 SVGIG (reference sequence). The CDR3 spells CAWSVFRTGGEVGYTF. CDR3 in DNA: TGTGCCTGGAGTGTCTTTCGGACAGGGGGCGAAGTTGGCTACACCTTC.

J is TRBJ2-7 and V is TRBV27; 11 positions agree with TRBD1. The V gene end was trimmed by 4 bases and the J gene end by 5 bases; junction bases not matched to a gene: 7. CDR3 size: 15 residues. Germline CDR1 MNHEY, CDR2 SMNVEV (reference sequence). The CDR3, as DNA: TGTGCCAGCAGTTCCGCCGGGACAGGGGGTCACGAGCAGTACTTC. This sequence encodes CASSSAGTGGHEQYF.

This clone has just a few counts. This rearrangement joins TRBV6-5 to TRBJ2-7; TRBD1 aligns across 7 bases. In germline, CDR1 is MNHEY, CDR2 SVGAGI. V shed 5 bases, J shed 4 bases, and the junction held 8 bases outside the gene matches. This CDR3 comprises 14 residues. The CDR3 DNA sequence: TGTGCCAGCAGTGCCTACAGGGGAGAGTACGAGCAGTACTTC. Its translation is CASSAYRGEYEQYF.

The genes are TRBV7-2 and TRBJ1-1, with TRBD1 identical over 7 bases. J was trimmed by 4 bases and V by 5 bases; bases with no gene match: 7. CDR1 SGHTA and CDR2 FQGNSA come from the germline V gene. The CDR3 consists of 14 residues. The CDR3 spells CASSRQGRGTEAFF. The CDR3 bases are TGTGCCAGCAGCCGACAGGGACGCGGCACTGAAGCTTTCTTT.

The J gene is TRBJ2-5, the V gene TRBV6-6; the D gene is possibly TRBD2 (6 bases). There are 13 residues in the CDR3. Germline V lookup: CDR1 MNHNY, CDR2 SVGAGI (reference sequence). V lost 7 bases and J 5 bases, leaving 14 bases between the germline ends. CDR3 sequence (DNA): TGTGCCAGCATAAGGAGGGTAGGGGAGACCCAGTACTTC. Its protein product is CASIRRVGETQYF.

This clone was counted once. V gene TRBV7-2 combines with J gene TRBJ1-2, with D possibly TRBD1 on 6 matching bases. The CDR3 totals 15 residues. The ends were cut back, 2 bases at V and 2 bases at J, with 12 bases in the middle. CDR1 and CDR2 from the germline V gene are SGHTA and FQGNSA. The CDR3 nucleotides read TGTGCCAGCAGCTTACATGCGACAGGAAACTATGGCTACACCTTC. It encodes CASSLHATGNYGYTF.

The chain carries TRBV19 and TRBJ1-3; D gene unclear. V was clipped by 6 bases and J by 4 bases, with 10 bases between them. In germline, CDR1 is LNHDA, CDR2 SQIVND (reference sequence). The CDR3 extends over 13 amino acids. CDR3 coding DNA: TGTGCCAGTAGCCTCAGCCACGGAAACACCATATATTTT. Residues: CASSLSHGNTIYF. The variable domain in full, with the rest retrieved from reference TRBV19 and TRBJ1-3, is DGGITQSPKYLFRKEGQNVTLSCEQNLNHDAMYWYRQDPGQGLRLIYYSQIVNDFQKGDIAEGYSVSREKKESFPLTVTSAQKNPTAFYLCASSLSHGNTIYFGEGSWLTVV.

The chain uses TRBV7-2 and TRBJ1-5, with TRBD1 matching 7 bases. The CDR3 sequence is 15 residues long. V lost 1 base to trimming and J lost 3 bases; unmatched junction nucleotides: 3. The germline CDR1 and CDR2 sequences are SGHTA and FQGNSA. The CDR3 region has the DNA TGTGCCAGCAGCTTAGAAACAGGGGTCAATCAGCCCCAGCATTTT. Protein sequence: CASSLETGVNQPQHF.

The CDR3 nucleotides read TGTGCCACCAGCAGAGTTTCCCTCAGGGACGGCACCGGGGAGCTGTTTTTT. It encodes CATSRVSLRDGTGELFF. The chain couples TRBV15 to TRBJ2-2, with D perhaps TRBD1 or TRBD2 (5 bases each). Germline V gene sequence: CDR1 LNHNV, CDR2 YYDKDF (reference sequence). V shed 1 base and J shed 4 bases, with 16 bases lying between them. This CDR3 has 17 amino acids.